These 13 T cell receptor beta chains came from one sample sequenced in a study of vaccination effects on CD4 cells after COVID-19. No antigen is known for these receptors. Sequenced by immunoSEQ multiplex PCR; TCRdb stores in-frame clones only, minus some. The data hold around 66,000 clones, with around two thirds observed a single time. Following culture for around 10 days, CD4+ T cells were isolated. Subjects were given two BNT162b2 or mRNA-1273 vaccine doses. Source: CD4+ T cells from PBMCs cultured without peptide, taken after COVID-19 vaccination. These receptors came from a human donor who received a COVID-19 vaccine.

The chain employs TRBV6-5 and TRBJ1-3; D gene ambiguous. CDR3 size: 12 residues. Per germline, CDR1 MNHEY and CDR2 SVGAGI. Trimming took 6 bases from V and 9 from J, leaving 12 bases between them. The CDR3 nucleotides are TGTGCCAGCAGGGATCCCTTAAGCACCATATATTTT. Its protein product is CASRDPLSTIYF.

This clone has just a few counts. The chain joins TRBV28 to TRBJ2-7; the D gene is possibly TRBD2 (6 bases). CDR1 is MDHEN and CDR2 is SYDVKM in the germline V gene. CDR3 size: 13 residues. V was cut by 3 bases and J by 6 bases, with 12 bases left in between. The CDR3 is CASSFQGSGEQYV. The CDR3 nucleotides read TGTGCCAGCAGTTTTCAGGGTAGCGGCGAGCAGTACGTC.

The chain joins TRBV14 to TRBJ2-2; the D gene could be TRBD1 or TRBD2 (5 bases each). Germline loops: CDR1 SGHDN, CDR2 FVKESK. This CDR3 has 15 amino acids. V dropped 2 bases and J dropped 4 bases, with 11 bases sitting between them. The CDR3 is CASSQLGAGTGELFF. The CDR3 coding sequence is TGTGCCAGCAGCCAACTCGGGGCGGGCACCGGGGAGCTGTTTTTT.

A single count supports this clone. The gene calls are TRBV6-1 and TRBJ2-2; tentatively, D is TRBD2 (6 bases). This CDR3 has 13 residues. The germline V gene has CDR1 MNHNS and CDR2 SASEGT. V shed 3 bases and J shed 6 bases, with 8 bases lying between them. As DNA, the CDR3 is TGTGCCAGCAGTGACGGGAGTCCCGGGGAGCTGTTTTTT. Translation: CASSDGSPGELFF.

The rearrangement joins TRBV24-1 to TRBJ1-2, with D maybe TRBD1 (6 bases). V was shortened by 3 bases and J by 7 bases, with 8 bases between the two germline ends. Germline V gives CDR1 KGHDR, CDR2 SFDVKD. The CDR3 length is 12 residues. The CDR3 nucleotides read TGTGCCACCAGTGATCGAGGGGGTGGCTACACCTTC. This translates into CATSDRGGGYTF.

The genes are TRBV4-1 and TRBJ2-3, with no clear D. Trimming left V 0 bases short and J 8 bases short, with 9 bases between. Germline CDR1 is MGHRA and CDR2 is YSYEKL. The CDR3 extends over 13 amino acids. The CDR3 nucleotides are TGCGCCAGCAGCCAAGATCATTGGGGTACGCAGTATTTT. Translated: CASSQDHWGTQYF.

V and J are TRBV6-4 and TRBJ1-2; 7 positions match TRBD1. From germline, CDR1 is MRHNA and CDR2 SNTAGT. There are 13 residues in the CDR3. Unmatched junction bases numbered 5, after V lost 3 bases and J lost 7 bases. The CDR3 protein is CASSEEGAGGYTF. The CDR3 coding sequence is TGTGCCAGCAGTGAGGAGGGGGCTGGTGGCTACACCTTC.

V is TRBV23-1 and J is TRBJ1-5; D unclear. TRBV23-1 carries the ORF label, with uncertain function. This CDR3 is 12 amino acids long. V was trimmed by 0 bases and J by 7 bases, leaving 4 bases between them. The CDR3 DNA is TGCGCCAGCAGTCAATCGGAACAGCCCCAGCATTTT. The encoded protein is CASSQSEQPQHF.

This clone was seen a single time. The chain is built from TRBV10-3 and TRBJ1-2; 7 bases map to TRBD1. There are 15 residues in the CDR3. The germline V gene encodes CDR1 ENHRY and CDR2 SYGVKD. V trimming: 5 bases; J trimming: 3 bases; junction bases outside the gene matches: 9. The CDR3 DNA is TGTGCCATCAGTTCCGGGACAGCTTCTTACTATGGCTACACCTTC. Its protein is CAISSGTASYYGYTF.

V is TRBV6-5 and J is TRBJ2-7, with D tentatively TRBD2 (6 bases). CDR1 and CDR2 from the germline V gene are MNHEY and SVGAGI. This CDR3 spans 13 amino acids. V dropped 2 bases and J dropped 7 bases, with 12 bases sitting between them. CDR3 nucleotides: TGTGCCAGCAGTTACCAGCCCGGGGGTGAGCAGTACGTC. It codes for CASSYQPGGEQYV.

This clone was picked up one time. The chain couples TRBV30 to TRBJ1-3; D unresolved. Trimming removed 2 bases at V and 5 bases at J, with 16 bases between. There are 15 residues in the CDR3. Germline V gene data show CDR1 as GTSNPN and CDR2 as SVGIG (reference sequence). In DNA, the CDR3 is TGTGCCTGGAGTACCTCCAGCGTTTCTAGAAACACCATATATTTT. Protein product: CAWSTSSVSRNTIYF.

This chain joins TRBV6-5 and TRBJ2-6; D not certain. This CDR3 has 12 residues. Germline loops: CDR1 MNHEY, CDR2 SVGAGI. V was clipped by 6 bases and J by 4 bases, with 4 bases between them. This CDR3 reads CASRAGANVLTF. CDR3 DNA: TGTGCCAGCAGGGCGGGGGCCAACGTCCTGACTTTC.

The V gene is TRBV4-3, the J gene TRBJ2-1, with D maybe TRBD1 (6 bases). Per the germline V gene, CDR1 is LGHNA and CDR2 is YSLEER. Trimming pared 0 bases from V and 3 bases from J, leaving 9 bases between. This CDR3 has 15 residues. This CDR3 reads CASSQDGTRYNEQFF. DNA of the CDR3: TGCGCCAGCAGCCAAGATGGGACACGCTACAATGAGCAGTTCTTC.